These 5 T cell receptor beta chains came from one sample sequenced in a study of T-cell reconstitution after alpha-beta-depleted transplantation in children. TCRbeta library preparation incorporated unique molecular identifiers. TCRdb fed the PCR reads into MiXCR, producing one record per CDR3 protein. Of 200,000 to 250,000 distinct CDR3 sequences detected, about 11% appear once; the ten largest clones hold over 2.5%. Sequences were derived from PBMCs from the stem cell graft donor, sampled from the stem cell graft. The receptors were gathered from a human donor who donated a stem cell graft to a child with acute lymphoblastic leukemia.

This clonotype was seen ten or more times. The chain couples TRBV6-2 or TRBV6-3 to TRBJ2-2, with D maybe TRBD2 (6 bases). Germline CDR1 reads MNHEY; CDR2 reads SVGEGT. Trimming removed 7 bases at V and 4 bases at J, with 16 bases between. The CDR3 contains 15 residues. Here the CDR3 DNA reads TGTGCCAGCATTCGAAGGCGGGGTGGCACCGGGGAGCTGTTTTTT. Translated, it gives CASIRRRGGTGELFF.

This clonotype was recorded many times. The V and J genes are TRBV5-1 and TRBJ2-2; the D gene is possibly TRBD1 (6 bases). This CDR3 region has 15 residues. The V gene's germline CDR1 is SGHRS and CDR2 YFSETQ. The ends were cut back, 3 bases at V and 1 base at J, with 10 bases in the middle. The CDR3 is CASSSGTLNTGELFF. CDR3 in DNA: TGCGCCAGCAGCTCCGGGACACTGAACACCGGGGAGCTGTTTTTT.

At least ten counts were recorded for this clonotype. The DNA of the CDR3 is TGCGCCAGCAGCCGGGAGACCAGCAATGAGCAGTTCTTC. Translating gives CASSRETSNEQFF. V and J are TRBV5-1 and TRBJ2-1, with D possibly TRBD2 on 6 matching bases. CDR3 length: 13 amino acids. The V end lost 4 bases, the J end lost 6 bases, and 11 bases lay between the germline ends. Germline V gene sequence: CDR1 SGHRS, CDR2 YFSETQ.

The table lists this clonotype with many counts. The chain has TRBV7-2 and TRBJ1-1; no reliable D call. The CDR3 contains 15 residues. Germline loops: CDR1 SGHTA, CDR2 FQGNSA. Trimming took off 0 bases at V and 5 bases at J, with 13 bases between the two ends. The CDR3 spells CASSLAKSAGTEAFF. The CDR3 bases are TGTGCCAGCAGCTTAGCGAAGTCAGCCGGGACTGAAGCTTTCTTT.

This clonotype was found many times. CDR3 in DNA: TGTGCCAGCATTTCCAGCCTCGGCCAGTACTTC. Encoded protein: CASISSLGQYF. This sequence joins TRBV25-1 and TRBJ2-5; D unclear. Germline assignment: CDR1 MGHDK and CDR2 SYGVNS. The germline V and J ends were trimmed by 7 bases and 10 bases, with 13 bases remaining between them. The CDR3 totals 11 residues. Full variable domain (missing parts from reference TRBV25-1 and TRBJ2-5): EADIYQTPRYLVIGTGKKITLECSQTMGHDKMYWYQQDPGMELHLIHYSYGVNSTEKGDLSSESTVSRIRTEHFPLTLESARPSHTSQYLCASISSLGQYFGPGTRLLVL.